Presented here are 20 T cell receptor beta chains from one specimen sequenced in a study of OX40 agonist ivuxolimab in advanced cancers. This table comes from immunoSEQ multiplex PCR, and its TCRdb copy is limited to in-frame clones, with some not included. Of about 34,000 clones listed, less than 85% are singletons. The sequences come from CD4+ or CD8+ T cells sorted from blood, collected in a trial of the OX40 agonist ivuxolimab. The receptors shown here come from an adult with an advanced solid tumor such as melanoma, head and neck, liver or kidney cancer.

The V gene is TRBV5-1, the J gene TRBJ2-3; D call uncertain. Germline V lookup: CDR1 SGHRS, CDR2 YFSETQ. Trimming removed 0 bases from V and 0 bases from J, with 8 bases in between. The CDR3 is 15 amino acids. CDR3 amino acids: CASSLEASSTDTQYF. CDR3 DNA: TGCGCCAGCAGCTTGGAGGCCAGTAGCACAGATACGCAGTATTTT.

V gene TRBV18 combines with J gene TRBJ2-3; D ambiguous. The CDR3 consists of 12 residues. V was pared by 2 bases and J by 2 bases, with 2 bases between. Germline CDR1 KGHSH, CDR2 LQKENI. This CDR3 is CASSPDTDTQYF. DNA of the CDR3: TGTGCCAGCTCACCAGACACAGATACGCAGTATTTT.

V usage is TRBV19 and J usage is TRBJ1-1; 9 bases align to TRBD1. After removal of 7 bases from V and 3 bases from J, the junction contained 12 bases not matched to a gene. The CDR3 extends over 16 amino acids. In germline, CDR1 is LNHDA, CDR2 SQIVND (reference sequence). The CDR3 reads CASNPGQGVWDTEAFF. Written as DNA, the CDR3 is TGTGCCAGTAATCCGGGACAGGGAGTTTGGGACACTGAAGCTTTCTTT.

The chain recombines TRBV4-1 with TRBJ2-2; D not certain. This CDR3 contains 15 residues. V lost 3 bases to trimming and J lost 1 base, with 9 bases between them. From germline, CDR1 is MGHRA and CDR2 YSYEKL. CDR3 in amino acids: CASSHPTKNTGELFF. DNA for the CDR3: TGCGCCAGCAGCCACCCGACCAAGAACACCGGGGAGCTGTTTTTT.

The chain couples TRBV29-1 to TRBJ1-1; D is ambiguous. V lost 0 bases to trimming and J lost 7 bases, with 12 bases between them. Germline-derived CDR1 and CDR2 are SQVTM and ANQGSEA. The CDR3 spans 13 residues. This CDR3 reads CSVEDDREGEAFF. In DNA form, the CDR3 reads TGCAGCGTTGAAGATGATAGGGAGGGTGAAGCTTTCTTT.

The genes are TRBV21-1 and TRBJ2-7; no check of the table's D call, TRBD2, against the DNA was made. TRBV21-1 is described as a pseudogene. CDR3 length: 15 amino acids. CDR3 amino acids: CARVGLAGGAYEQYF. The CDR3 region has the DNA TGTGCCAGAGTAGGGCTAGCGGGGGGGGCCTACGAGCAGTACTTC.

Only a few counts were recorded for this clone. This chain connects TRBV6-1 to TRBJ2-4; D is possibly TRBD1 (6 bases). V dropped 8 bases and J dropped 10 bases, with 24 bases sitting between them. The CDR3 runs to 15 residues. CDR1 is MNHNS and CDR2 is SASEGT in the germline V gene. The CDR3 region has the DNA TGTGCCAGCCAGAACGGACAGACCAATTCACCGATTCAGTACTTC. This translates into CASQNGQTNSPIQYF.

The rearrangement uses TRBV5-1 and TRBJ2-1; no definite D call. V was shortened by 0 bases and J by 1 base, with 5 bases between the two germline ends. The CDR3 totals 14 residues. Germline loops: CDR1 SGHRS, CDR2 YFSETQ. The CDR3 reads CASSLDSSYNEQFF. The CDR3 DNA reads TGCGCCAGCAGCTTGGACAGTTCCTACAATGAGCAGTTCTTC.

V usage is TRBV4-1 and J usage is TRBJ1-4, with a tentative D call TRBD1 (6 bases). V was trimmed by 5 bases and J by 3 bases, leaving 13 bases between them. CDR1 and CDR2 from the germline V gene are MGHRA and YSYEKL. The CDR3 is made up of 15 amino acids. CDR3 sequence reads: CASSVRGGANEKLFF. DNA for the CDR3: TGCGCCAGCAGCGTAAGAGGGGGGGCTAATGAAAAACTGTTTTTT.

The V call is TRBV28, the J call TRBJ1-4; a weak D match, TRBD1 (6 bases). V gave up 2 bases and J gave up 8 bases, with 12 bases separating them. Germline-derived CDR1 and CDR2 are MDHEN and SYDVKM. The CDR3 has 14 amino acids. CDR3 bases: TGTGCCAGCAGTTTACTGGGGGCTGAGGAAAAACTGTTTTTT. Encoded protein: CASSLLGAEEKLFF.

The chain has TRBV7-9 and TRBJ2-2; 9 nucleotides align to TRBD2. The CDR3 contains 16 residues. V gave up 3 bases and J gave up 6 bases; unmatched junction bases: 8. The V gene's germline CDR1 is SEHNR and CDR2 FQNEAQ (reference sequence). The CDR3 protein is CASSFPGGGAPGELFF. The CDR3 DNA reads TGTGCCAGCAGCTTCCCCGGCGGGGGGGCTCCCGGGGAGCTGTTTTTT.

This clone has more than one count but fewer than ten. CDR3 nucleotide sequence: TGTGCCAGCAGCCCAAGAGGTGGGGTGACTGAAGCTTTCTTT. This translates into CASSPRGGVTEAFF. This chain joins TRBV11-2 and TRBJ1-1, with D unclear. V lost 5 bases and J 5 bases, leaving 15 bases between the germline ends. Germline values: CDR1 SGHAT, CDR2 FQNNGV. The CDR3 runs 14 residues.

The chain links TRBV19 to TRBJ2-7, with D possibly TRBD2 on 5 matching bases. Trimming removed 0 bases at V and 3 bases at J, with 12 bases between. This CDR3 is 15 amino acids long. The germline V gene encodes CDR1 LNHDA and CDR2 SQIVND (reference sequence). The CDR3 DNA reads as TGTGCCAGTAGTATAGAGGGCGGACTCAGCTACGAGCAGTACTTC. Translating it yields CASSIEGGLSYEQYF. The whole variable domain, remainder taken from reference TRBV19 and TRBJ2-7, is DGGITQSPKYLFRKEGQNVTLSCEQNLNHDAMYWYRQDPGQGLRLIYYSQIVNDFQKGDIAEGYSVSREKKESFPLTVTSAQKNPTAFYLCASSIEGGLSYEQYFGPGTRLTVT.

This chain connects TRBV6-5 to TRBJ2-6, with a weak D call TRBD2 (6 bases). This CDR3 comprises 15 residues. Germline V lookup: CDR1 MNHEY, CDR2 SVGAGI. V was pared by 7 bases and J by 0 bases, with 10 bases between. CDR3 DNA sequence: TGTGCCAGCACCACCGGGAGCTCTGGGGCCAACGTCCTGACTTTC. This sequence encodes CASTTGSSGANVLTF.

The chain carries TRBV5-1 and TRBJ2-5; a possible D gene is TRBD1 (6 bases). The J call may be mistaken, given a closer DNA end match to TRBJ2-7. Germline CDR1 SGHRS, CDR2 YFSETQ. The CDR3 has 20 amino acids. In DNA form, the CDR3 reads TGCGCCAGCAGCTTGGGGCGCCCGGGACCTGACAGGCCTCACTCCTACGAGCAGTACTTC. Residues: CASSLGRPGPDRPHSYEQYF.

This clone came up once. The V call is TRBV6-5, the J call TRBJ1-1; D might be TRBD1 (5 bases). In germline, CDR1 is MNHEY, CDR2 SVGAGI. Trimming removed 3 bases at V and 3 bases at J, with 11 bases between. The CDR3 has 14 amino acids. The CDR3 DNA follows: TGTGCCAGCAGTTATGGGGGGTCGTACACTGAAGCTTTCTTT. It codes for CASSYGGSYTEAFF.

The CDR3 spells CASSLKNTQYF. As DNA, the CDR3 is TGTGCCAGCAGCTTAAAGAATACGCAGTATTTT. The chain combines TRBV11-2 with TRBJ2-3, with D hard to call. This CDR3 region has 11 residues. V was cut by 2 bases and J by 7 bases, with 4 bases left in between. Germline V gene data show CDR1 as SGHAT and CDR2 as FQNNGV.

This clone showed up just a few times. V is TRBV27 and J is TRBJ2-5, with D maybe TRBD1 (5 bases). Per germline, CDR1 MNHEY and CDR2 SMNVEV (reference sequence). With 5 bases removed from V and 5 bases from J, the gap between germline ends came to 12 bases. CDR3 length equals 13 residues. The chain's CDR3 is CASSPQGTETQYF. The CDR3 DNA reads as TGTGCCAGCAGTCCCCAGGGTACGGAGACCCAGTACTTC.

V and J are TRBV19 and TRBJ2-7; D could derive from TRBD1 or TRBD2 (7 bases each). The ends were cut back, 5 bases at V and 2 bases at J, with 13 bases in the middle. Looked up from germline, CDR1 is LNHDA and CDR2 is SQIVND (reference sequence). CDR3 length: 14 amino acids. This chain's CDR3 is CASSWGGQTYEQYF. CDR3 DNA: TGTGCCAGTAGTTGGGGGGGACAGACCTACGAGCAGTACTTC.

This chain uses TRBV6-1 with TRBJ1-1; D not resolved. Germline V gene lookup returns CDR1 MNHNS and CDR2 SASEGT. The CDR3 extends over 11 amino acids. V shed 5 bases and J shed 6 bases, with 7 bases lying between them. As DNA, the CDR3 is TGTGCCAGCAGTCACAGACCTGAAGCTTTCTTT. It codes for CASSHRPEAFF.